This T cell receptor (beta chain) was identified during a study of blood T cell repertoires in COVID-19. Original processing notes: Nucleated cell counts were estimated from reference gene primer amplification. Repertoires were generated with immunoSEQ multiplex PCR, while TCRdb's copy carries only in-frame clones and drops some. Clonal size and the V and J genes are those of that table, whereas D and trimming came from the DNA. Of roughly 180,000 clones listed, around 83% are singletons. Categorization into cohorts depended on clinical history that participants reported. The sequence was obtained from a woman aged 45-60 years in a cohort exposed to, infected with or recovered from COVID-19 (not recorded which). Sequenced material: PBMCs or T cells enriched from blood (not recorded which).

CDR3 bases: TGTGCCAGCAGTTTCCGGCAGGTAAATCAGCCCCAGCATTTT. This sequence encodes CASSFRQVNQPQHF. The chain has TRBV27 and TRBJ1-5; D ambiguous. Trimming left V 3 bases short and J 4 bases short, with 10 bases between. Germline V lookup: CDR1 MNHEY, CDR2 SMNVEV (reference sequence). The length of the CDR3 is 14 residues.